This passage covers 29 T cell receptor beta chains from one sample sequenced in a study of cytomegalovirus exposure and HLA in healthy donors. The table came from immunoSEQ multiplex PCR; TCRdb's copy has only in-frame clones and leaves some out. Of roughly 170,000 clones listed, roughly 80% are singletons. Sequenced: PBMCs. These TCRs come from a woman in her late teens or twenties in good health and CMV-seropositive.

The chain uses TRBV12-5 and TRBJ1-1; D gene uncertain. The ends were cut back, 7 bases at V and 11 bases at J, with 17 bases in the middle. CDR1 is LGHNT, CDR2 FRNRAP, per germline. This CDR3 is built from 12 residues. The CDR3: CASARMEGEAFF. The CDR3 coding sequence is TGTGCTAGTGCTAGAATGGAGGGTGAGGCTTTCTTT.

This sequence joins TRBV5-1 and TRBJ2-7; TRBD1 agrees at 9 bases. The V gene's germline CDR1 is SGHRS and CDR2 YFSETQ. The CDR3 has 14 residues. Trimming removed 5 bases from V and 3 bases from J; junction bases left unmatched: 6. CDR3: CASSPGQGVYEQYF. Here the CDR3 DNA reads TGCGCCAGCAGTCCGGGACAGGGTGTCTACGAGCAGTACTTC. The variable domain in full, with the rest retrieved from reference TRBV5-1 and TRBJ2-7, is KAGVTQTPRYLIKTRGQQVTLSCSPISGHRSVSWYQQTPGQGLQFLFEYFSETQRNKGNFPGRFSGRQFSNSRSEMNVSTLELGDSALYLCASSPGQGVYEQYFGPGTRLTVT.

This chain links TRBV28 with TRBJ1-1, with a tentative D call TRBD1 (5 bases). This CDR3 has 15 amino acids. Trimming pared 4 bases from V and 1 base from J, leaving 13 bases between. Germline values: CDR1 MDHEN, CDR2 SYDVKM. Here the CDR3 reads CASSYPGQSNTEAFF. DNA of the CDR3: TGTGCCAGCAGTTATCCAGGGCAGTCGAACACTGAAGCTTTCTTT. The entire variable domain, with the rest obtained from reference TRBV28 and TRBJ1-1, is as follows: DVKVTQSSRYLVKRTGEKVFLECVQDMDHENMFWYRQDPGLGLRLIYFSYDVKMKEKGDIPEGYSVSREKKERFSLILESASTNQTSMYLCASSYPGQSNTEAFFGQGTRLTVV.

This chain uses TRBV6-6 with TRBJ1-6; 8 positions agree with TRBD1. The trim removed 0 bases at V and 7 bases at J, leaving 5 bases unmatched. CDR1 is MNHNY and CDR2 is SVGAGI in the germline V gene (reference sequence). The CDR3 loop spans 16 amino acids. The CDR3 sequence is CASSYSQGATNSPLHF. CDR3 nucleotides: TGTGCCAGCAGTTACTCCCAGGGGGCAACGAATTCACCCCTCCACTTT.

The CDR3 DNA sequence: TGTGCCAGCAGCTTTTCCTCCTTATACGAGCAGTACTTC. Translated, it gives CASSFSSLYEQYF. The V call is TRBV7-3, the J call TRBJ2-7; D unclear. CDR3 length equals 13 residues. V was trimmed by 3 bases and J by 4 bases, leaving 10 bases between them. Looked up from germline, CDR1 is SGHTA and CDR2 is FQGTGA.

The genes are TRBV27 and TRBJ1-3, with 8 bases lining up with TRBD1. The CDR3 runs 15 residues. The germline gives CDR1 MNHEY, CDR2 SMNVEV (reference sequence). V was clipped by 6 bases and J by 6 bases; unmatched bases: 10. This CDR3 reads CASSDLDRGANTIYF. The DNA of the CDR3 is TGTGCCAGCAGCGACCTCGACAGGGGAGCAAACACCATATATTTT.

The V and J genes are TRBV27 and TRBJ1-2, with 8 nucleotides matching TRBD1. The CDR3 is made up of 14 amino acids. CDR1 is MNHEY, CDR2 SMNVEV, per germline (reference sequence). V lost 2 bases and J lost 3; bases outside the gene matches: 2. This CDR3 reads CASSLDRGHYGYTF. The CDR3 nucleotides read TGTGCCAGCAGTTTAGACAGGGGACACTATGGCTACACCTTC.

This chain joins TRBV19 and TRBJ1-1, with D tentatively TRBD1 (5 bases). The CDR3 has 16 residues. Germline-derived CDR1 and CDR2 are LNHDA and SQIVND (reference sequence). The ends were cut back, 2 bases at V and 1 base at J, with 14 bases in the middle. Written as DNA, the CDR3 is TGTGCCAGTAGTATACAGGGTAAATCCCCGAACACTGAAGCTTTCTTT. Translation: CASSIQGKSPNTEAFF.

In this sample, this clone turned up many times. This chain joins TRBV4-3 and TRBJ1-6, with 11 bases lining up with TRBD1. This CDR3 region has 15 residues. Germline assignment: CDR1 LGHNA and CDR2 YSLEER. The J segment lost 10 bases and the V segment lost 0 bases, leaving 2 bases of the junction unmatched. For the CDR3, the DNA is TGCGCCAGCAGCCAAGATTGGACAGGGGGCTCACCCCTCCACTTT. Translation: CASSQDWTGGSPLHF.

V usage is TRBV19 and J usage is TRBJ2-2; TRBD1 aligns across 11 bases. Germline V gene data show CDR1 as LNHDA and CDR2 as SQIVND (reference sequence). The CDR3 length is 15 residues. The V segment lost 4 bases and the J segment 7 bases; nucleotides outside the gene matches: 5. CDR3 residues: CASSTGTGGVGELFF. The CDR3 DNA follows: TGTGCCAGTAGTACTGGGACAGGGGGGGTCGGGGAGCTGTTTTTT.

The CDR3 nucleotides read TGTGCCAGCAGCTTAGTGGCTAGCGGGGGGGCTGGGGAGACCCAGTACTTC. It codes for CASSLVASGGAGETQYF. The V gene is TRBV7-2, the J gene TRBJ2-5; the match to TRBD2 covers 12 bases. Looked up from germline, CDR1 is SGHTA and CDR2 is FQGNSA. The CDR3 length is 17 residues. V trimming: 1 base; J trimming: 5 bases; junction bases outside the gene matches: 8.

This clone was detected a few times. The J gene is TRBJ1-5, the V gene TRBV5-1, with D possibly being TRBD1 (5 bases). The CDR3 covers 14 residues. Germline V gene lookup returns CDR1 SGHRS and CDR2 YFSETQ. The V end was cut by 4 bases, the J end by 3 bases, with 11 bases between. This CDR3 reads CASSPDSVNQPQHF. CDR3 DNA: TGCGCCAGCAGCCCCGACAGCGTCAATCAGCCCCAGCATTTT.

This chain links TRBV6-5 with TRBJ1-1; 8 positions agree with TRBD1. The CDR3 has 14 amino acids. The germline CDR1 and CDR2 sequences are MNHEY and SVGAGI. Trimming removed 5 bases from V and 5 bases from J; junction bases left unmatched: 7. The CDR3 protein is CASSTQGAITEAFF. The CDR3 coding sequence is TGTGCCAGCAGTACCCAGGGGGCGATAACTGAAGCTTTCTTT.

This sequence joins TRBV27 and TRBJ1-5; 9 bases fit TRBD1. Germline-derived CDR1 and CDR2 are MNHEY and SMNVEV (reference sequence). The CDR3 loop spans 14 amino acids. V was pared by 6 bases and J by 7 bases, with 7 bases of the junction left unmatched. In DNA, the CDR3 is TGTGCCAGCAGCATAACAGGGGGCGGGCAGCCCCAGCATTTT. This codes for CASSITGGGQPQHF.

The genes are TRBV10-1 and TRBJ2-7; perhaps TRBD1 as D (7 bases). V lost 0 bases and J lost 2, with 14 bases in between. The CDR3 has 16 amino acids. CDR1 and CDR2 from the germline V gene are WNHNN and SYGVQD (reference sequence). The CDR3 DNA reads TGCGCCAGCAGTGAGTCGATCAGGGGGGATACCTACGAGCAGTACTTC. Translated: CASSESIRGDTYEQYF.

This CDR3 reads CASSLGQVGGYTF. The CDR3 DNA reads TGTGCCAGCAGCCTCGGACAGGTTGGGGGCTACACCTTC. The rearrangement uses TRBV5-4 and TRBJ1-2; TRBD1 agrees at 7 bases. V lost 4 bases to trimming and J lost 8 bases; unmatched junction nucleotides: 8. Germline CDR1 and CDR2: SGHNT and YYREEE (reference sequence). The CDR3 extends over 13 amino acids.

V and J are TRBV18 and TRBJ1-3; 10 bases match TRBD1. The CDR3 extends over 15 amino acids. Germline trimming cut 3 bases from V and 4 bases from J; bases unmatched to any gene: 3. Looked up from germline, CDR1 is KGHSH and CDR2 is LQKENI. The CDR3 nucleotides read TGTGCCAGCTCACCGGGACAGGGGTCCGGAAACACCATATATTTT. Translated, it gives CASSPGQGSGNTIYF.

V and J are TRBV9 and TRBJ1-6; D is ambiguous. CDR1 is SGDLS and CDR2 is YYNGEE in the germline V gene. The CDR3 is 16 amino acids. Trimming removed 0 bases at V and 5 bases at J, with 12 bases between. This chain's CDR3 is CASSVAGEGNNSPLHF. The CDR3, as DNA: TGTGCCAGCAGCGTAGCTGGGGAGGGCAATAATTCACCCCTCCACTTT.

This chain uses TRBV18 with TRBJ1-4, with 7 nucleotides matching TRBD1. The J segment lost 6 bases and the V segment lost 6 bases, leaving 13 bases of the junction unmatched. Germline-derived CDR1 and CDR2 are KGHSH and LQKENI. This CDR3 region has 16 residues. The CDR3 is CASSNDRVSGHEKLFF. The DNA for the CDR3 is TGTGCCAGCTCCAACGACAGGGTCTCAGGCCATGAAAAACTGTTTTTT.

CDR3 residues: CASRGQGGVEKLFF. In DNA, the CDR3 is TGTGCCAGCCGTGGCCAGGGGGGAGTTGAAAAACTGTTTTTT. This chain links TRBV2 with TRBJ1-4, with 7 bases lining up with TRBD1. CDR1 is SNHLY and CDR2 is FYNNEI in the germline V gene. The CDR3 loop spans 14 amino acids. Trimming cost V 8 bases and J 7 bases; bases outside gene matches: 10.

V is TRBV5-6 and J is TRBJ2-1, with D perhaps matching TRBD1 (6 bases). Germline V gives CDR1 SGHDT, CDR2 YYEEEE. V was cut by 4 bases and J by 6 bases, with 17 bases left in between. This CDR3 is 15 amino acids long. CDR3 in DNA: TGTGCCAGCAGCGAATACAGGGTTCCCCTCAATGAGCAGTTCTTC. Translation: CASSEYRVPLNEQFF.

V usage is TRBV5-1 and J usage is TRBJ2-2, with no clear D. Germline CDR1 is SGHRS and CDR2 is YFSETQ. V was pared by 6 bases and J by 4 bases, with 10 bases between. The CDR3 runs to 13 residues. As DNA, the CDR3 is TGCGCCAGCAATTCAGTATCCACCGGGGAGCTGTTTTTT. It yields the protein CASNSVSTGELFF.

The V and J genes are TRBV27 and TRBJ2-3; a possible D gene is TRBD2 (6 bases). This CDR3 comprises 13 residues. Germline-derived CDR1 and CDR2 are MNHEY and SMNVEV (reference sequence). V lost 4 bases and J lost 6, with 11 bases in between. The CDR3 DNA reads as TGTGCCAGCAGTTCCTCAGGGAGGGATACGCAGTATTTT. Its translation: CASSSSGRDTQYF.

The chain has TRBV4-1 and TRBJ2-1, with D possibly TRBD1 on 5 matching bases. The CDR3 length is 13 residues. V lost 1 base and J 9 bases, leaving 10 bases between the germline ends. CDR1 is MGHRA and CDR2 is YSYEKL in the germline V gene. This CDR3 is CASSQVGATEQFF. Written as DNA, the CDR3 is TGCGCCAGCAGCCAAGTAGGGGCAACTGAGCAGTTCTTC.

The V call is TRBV27, the J call TRBJ2-7, with 8 bases fitting TRBD1. The CDR3 contains 14 residues. V lost 8 bases to trimming and J lost 2 bases; unmatched junction nucleotides: 8. Germline V gene sequence: CDR1 MNHEY, CDR2 SMNVEV (reference sequence). CDR3 protein: CASSRQGLPYEQYF. CDR3 nucleotide sequence: TGTGCCAGCTCACGACAGGGGCTCCCCTACGAGCAGTACTTC.

The chain links TRBV4-1 to TRBJ2-7; the D is unclear. CDR1 is MGHRA, CDR2 YSYEKL, per germline. This CDR3 has 16 residues. V lost 0 bases, J lost 2 bases, and 14 bases lay in between. This CDR3 is CASSQEELVSTYEQYF. CDR3 bases: TGCGCCAGCAGCCAAGAGGAGCTCGTCTCCACCTACGAGCAGTACTTC.

The chain has TRBV2 and TRBJ2-3; 10 bases match TRBD2. The V gene end was trimmed by 2 bases and the J gene end by 6 bases; junction bases not matched to a gene: 2. The CDR3 extends over 14 amino acids. Germline lookup yields CDR1 SNHLY and CDR2 FYNNEI. The CDR3 reads CASSELLAGDTQYF. CDR3 bases: TGTGCCAGCAGTGAACTACTAGCGGGGGATACGCAGTATTTT.

The chain joins TRBV9 to TRBJ2-2; 10 positions match TRBD2. The germline CDR1 and CDR2 sequences are SGDLS and YYNGEE. The CDR3 sequence is 15 residues long. The ends lost 4 bases at V and 4 bases at J; junction bases unmatched: 4. CDR3 in amino acids: CASSPSGGPTGELFF. CDR3 bases: TGTGCCAGCAGCCCTAGCGGGGGACCCACCGGGGAGCTGTTTTTT.

The chain couples TRBV2 to TRBJ1-1; the match to TRBD1 covers 9 bases. In germline, CDR1 is SNHLY, CDR2 FYNNEI. This CDR3 contains 12 residues. Trimming took 9 bases from V and 4 from J; bases not matched to a gene: 3. CDR3 DNA sequence: TGTGCCAGGGGACAGGGTGGCACTGAAGCTTTCTTT. This translates into CARGQGGTEAFF.